These T cell receptor beta chains were read from a single sample in a study of OX40 agonist ivuxolimab in advanced cancers. Only in-frame clones appear in the TCRdb table, and some are missing; sequencing was by immunoSEQ multiplex PCR. The sample lists under 45,000 clones; about 81% were seen once. Sequenced here: CD4+ or CD8+ T cells sorted from blood, sampled in a trial of the OX40 agonist ivuxolimab. The origin of the receptors is an adult with an advanced solid tumor such as melanoma, head and neck, liver or kidney cancer. The CDR3 runs from the conserved cysteine through the conserved F or W. D genes are given only for firm matches. Size tells how often a clone was seen (once, few, many) or the class of an expanded clone, and some rows leave it out.

-	TRBV29-1	TRBJ1-1	-	TGCAGCGCCGAGGACAGCCCTACTATGAACACTGAAGCTTTCTTT	CSAEDSPTMNTEAFF
-	TRBV20-1	TRBJ2-1	-	TGCAGTGCTAGTTCAATTAATGAGCAGTTCTTC	CSASSINEQFF
TRBD2	TRBV7-9	TRBJ2-3	-	TGTGCCAGCAGCCTAGGGATAGCGGGAGATACGCAGTATTTT	CASSLGIAGDTQYF
-	TRBV6-6	TRBJ2-7	-	TGTGCCGGGACGGCAAGGGTCGCCTACGAGCAGTACTTC	CAGTARVAYEQYF
-	TRBV15	TRBJ2-2	-	TGTGCCACCAGCAGAGAAAAGAACACCGGGGAGCTGTTTTTT	CATSREKNTGELFF
-	TRBV30	TRBJ2-1	-	TGTGCCTGGAGTGTCAGGTACAATGAGCAGTTCTTC	CAWSVRYNEQFF
-	TRBV9	TRBJ1-5	-	TGTGCCAGCAGCGTAGGTGCGGGAGGAGATCAGCCCCAGCATTTT	CASSVGAGGDQPQHF
-	TRBV4-3	TRBJ1-1	-	TGCGCCAGCAGCCAAGATCTGACGCAGGGCTCCCCCGAAGCTTTCTTT	CASSQDLTQGSPEAFF
-	TRBV4-3	TRBJ2-7	once	TGCGCCAGCAGCCAAGATCGAAACTACCATTACGAGCAGTACTTC	CASSQDRNYHYEQYF
-	TRBV6-1	TRBJ1-1	-	TGTGCCAGCAGTTCCGAACGGCACACTGAAGCTTTCTTT	CASSSERHTEAFF
TRBD2	TRBV2	TRBJ2-1	-	TGTGCCAGCAGTGGGACTAGCGGGAGGGAATCCTACAATGAGCAGTTCTTC	CASSGTSGRESYNEQFF
-	TRBV7-9	TRBJ2-5	-	TGTGCCAGCAGCTCCCCCAGGTCCGAGACCCAGTACTTC	CASSSPRSETQYF
-	TRBV2	TRBJ1-2	-	TGTGCCAGCAGTGATATCCTTTTAGGCGGCTACACCTTC	CASSDILLGGYTF
TRBD1	TRBV6-6	TRBJ2-3	-	TGTGCCAGCAGCCCGGGACAGGAGGTGCCAGATACGCAGTATTTT	CASSPGQEVPDTQYF
-	TRBV19	TRBJ1-1	-	TGTGCCAGTAGTATCTGGGGGGACACCTCGAACACTGAAGCTTTCTTT	CASSIWGDTSNTEAFF
-	TRBV4-3	TRBJ1-4	once	TGCGCCAGCAGCGTCTCGCAGGGGCCTAATGAAAAACTGTTTTTT	CASSVSQGPNEKLFF
-	TRBV5-1	TRBJ2-1	-	TGCGCCAGCAGCTTAGGAGCGGAAGAAGTTAAGCAGTTCTTC	CASSLGAEEVKQFF
TRBD2	TRBV6-6	TRBJ2-7	few	TGTGCCAGCAAGTTGCTAGCGGGAGCCTACGAGCAGTACTTC	CASKLLAGAYEQYF
TRBD1	TRBV5-1	TRBJ2-7	-	TGCGCCAGCAGCTTGGAGGGGGGGACAGGGGGCGTCTCCTACGAGCAGTACTTC	CASSLEGGTGGVSYEQYF
TRBD2	TRBV29-1	TRBJ2-1	-	TGCAGCGTTGAAGGGCAGGGTCCTAGCGGGTACTACAATGAGCAGTTCTTC	CSVEGQGPSGYYNEQFF
TRBD2	TRBV18	TRBJ2-2	-	TGTGCCAGCTCACCGGCTAGCGGGGCCTTAGGAACCGGGGAGCTGTTTTTT	CASSPASGALGTGELFF
-	TRBV7-2	TRBJ2-2	few	TGTGCCAGCAGCTTAGGACCCGACCGGGGGCTGTTTTTT	CASSLGPDRGLFF
-	TRBV11-2	TRBJ1-5	few	TGTGCCAGCAGCTTAGACTTCGGAAGTCTGAGGGAGCCCCAGCATTTT	CASSLDFGSLREPQHF
-	TRBV21-1	TRBJ2-5	-	TGTGCCAGCAGCAAAGGGGGACTAGCGGGTGGGGAGACCCAGTACTTC	CASSKGGLAGGETQYF
-	TRBV6-1	TRBJ2-5	-	TGTGCCAGCAGGGAAACTTTGGGGGGCAGTGGGGCAGAGACCCAGTACTTC	CASRETLGGSGAETQYF
TRBD2	TRBV13	TRBJ2-1	-	TGTGCCAGCAGCCTTGGACTAGCGGGCCTCGGGTTCTTC	CASSLGLAGLGFF
TRBD2	TRBV29-1	TRBJ2-7	-	TGCAGCGTTGGATTCGCGGGAGGGGCCTACGAGCAGTACTTC	CSVGFAGGAYEQYF
-	TRBV6-6	TRBJ1-2	-	TGTGCCAGCAGTAGAGGGGATGGCTACACCTTC	CASSRGDGYTF
-	TRBV19	TRBJ2-3	-	TGTGCCAGTAAGACGGGATTCACAGATACGCAGTATTTT	CASKTGFTDTQYF
-	TRBV2	TRBJ2-6	-	TGTGCCAGCAGTGAGAGAGGGGCTGGGGCCAACGTCCTGACTTTC	CASSERGAGANVLTF
-	TRBV19	TRBJ2-5	-	TGTGCCAGTAGTATAGATGCCTCTTCGGGGCGGACCCAGTACTTC	CASSIDASSGRTQYF